The sequence of this TCR beta chain was determined in a study of blood T cell repertoires in COVID-19. As for the study in general: Acute and convalescent COVID-19 samples came from the United States, Italy and Spain. PBMCs, B-cell-depleted T cells, or T cells were the source of the cDNA or gDNA that made up the material.

A remark on this clone: Other nucleotide sequences in the sample specify the same CDR3.

The germline V gene encodes CDR1 SGHRS and CDR2 YFSETQ. This CDR3 is built from 16 residues. After removal of 2 bases from V and 7 bases from J, the junction contained 4 bases not matched to a gene. The repertoire was sequenced with immunoSEQ multiplex PCR; TCRdb's copy has only in-frame clones and lacks some. The data contain about 250,000 clones, roughly three quarters of them seen just once; the ten biggest clones take up around 4.1%. Sequences were obtained from peripheral blood. The clonotype comes from a woman aged 35 to 49 with active or convalescent COVID-19. The chain couples TRBV5-1 to TRBJ2-1, with 15 bases matching TRBD2. The CDR3 is CASSLAGLAGGNEQFF. In DNA, the CDR3 is TGCGCCAGCAGCTTAGCGGGACTAGCGGGGGGAAATGAGCAGTTCTTC.